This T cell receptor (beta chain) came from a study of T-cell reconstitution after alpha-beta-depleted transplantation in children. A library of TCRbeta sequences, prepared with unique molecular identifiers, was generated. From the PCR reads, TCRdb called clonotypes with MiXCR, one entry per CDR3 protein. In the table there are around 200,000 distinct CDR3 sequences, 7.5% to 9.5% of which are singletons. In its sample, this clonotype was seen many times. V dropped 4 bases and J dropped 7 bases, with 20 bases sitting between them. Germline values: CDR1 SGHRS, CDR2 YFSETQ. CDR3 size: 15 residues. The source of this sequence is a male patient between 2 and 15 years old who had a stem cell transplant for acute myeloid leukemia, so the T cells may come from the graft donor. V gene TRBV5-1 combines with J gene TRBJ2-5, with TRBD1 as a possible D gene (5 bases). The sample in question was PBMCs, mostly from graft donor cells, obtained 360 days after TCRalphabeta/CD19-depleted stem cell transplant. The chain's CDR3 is CASSRPDSDFGTQYF. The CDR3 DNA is TGCGCCAGCAGCCGGCCAGACAGCGATTTTGGGACCCAGTACTTC.